This paragraph covers one TCR beta chain sequence. Participants' own reports of clinical history determined their cohort assignment. Donors in Cohort 3 counted as recovered after two negative PCRs, clearance, or symptom resolution. Authors' processing steps: Estimation of nucleated cell counts was performed using reference gene primer amplification. Data came from immunoSEQ multiplex PCR; TCRdb stores just in-frame clones and leaves some out. V, J and clone size are those of that table, while D and trimming were read from the DNA. This sample has a few hundred thousand clones; about 85% occur once, and the top ten carry roughly a sixth. Germline lookup yields CDR1 GTSNPN and CDR2 SVGIG (reference sequence). V lost 3 bases and J lost 8, with 22 bases in between. This CDR3 is 15 amino acids long. This sample is part of a study of blood T cell repertoires in COVID-19. Study-wide background: The analysed material was cDNA or gDNA that came from T cells, B-cell-depleted T cells, or PBMCs.

The TCR comes from a man aged 35 to 55 who had recovered from COVID-19. The V gene is TRBV30, the J gene TRBJ1-2, with a weak D call TRBD1 (6 bases). Sequencing used PBMCs or T cells enriched from blood (not recorded which). The CDR3 spells CAWRVIGLGARGYTF. CDR3 sequence (DNA): TGTGCCTGGAGAGTGATTGGACTGGGGGCTCGCGGCTACACCTTC. Based on the CDR3 plus reference TRBV30 and TRBJ1-2, the full variable domain is SQTIHQWPATLVQPVGSPLSLECTVEGTSNPNLYWYRQAAGRGLQLLFYSVGIGQISSEVPQNLSASRPQDRQFILSSKKLLLSDSGFYLCAWRVIGLGARGYTFGSGTRLTVV.